These T cell receptor beta chains were read from a single sample in a study of blood T cell repertoires in COVID-19. Clones were read by immunoSEQ multiplex PCR, and TCRdb kept only the in-frame ones, dropping some. The table includes approximately 120,000 clones, about 85% detected once. The sequenced sample was peripheral blood. All receptors derive from a human donor in a cohort sampled during active COVID-19. Each CDR3 is given with its conserved first and last residue. Fields, in order: D gene, clone size, CDR3 length, V gene, J gene, CDR3 DNA, CDR3 protein. A D gene is named only where the DNA matches it firmly. The listing skips clone size in some rows; elsewhere it reads once, few, many or a size class.

D: -; size: -; length: 15; V: TRBV6-6; J: TRBJ1-4; DNA: TGTGCCAGCAGTCCAAGCCGGGGAACAAGGGTATCACTGTTTTTT; CDR3: CASSPSRGTRVSLFF
D: TRBD2; size: -; length: 16; V: TRBV4-1; J: TRBJ2-7; DNA: TGCGCCAGCAGCCAAGAGCTAGCGGGGAATAGGTACGAGCAGTACTTC; CDR3: CASSQELAGNRYEQYF
D: -; size: -; length: 12; V: TRBV18; J: TRBJ1-2; DNA: TGTGCCAGCTCACCCGAGGGGGACGGCTACACCTTC; CDR3: CASSPEGDGYTF
D: TRBD1; size: -; length: 13; V: TRBV12-3/TRBV12-4; J: TRBJ2-5; DNA: TGTGCCAGCAGCCGGGGGACAGGGGAGACCCAGTACTTC; CDR3: CASSRGTGETQYF
D: TRBD2; size: -; length: 15; V: TRBV7-2; J: TRBJ2-1; DNA: TGTGCCAGCACCCCGAGCGCGGGGGTACACAATGAGCAGTTCTTC; CDR3: CASTPSAGVHNEQFF
D: -; size: once; length: 14; V: TRBV2; J: TRBJ1-2; DNA: TGTGCCAGCAGTGGCCAGATTCCAAACTATGGCTACACCTTC; CDR3: CASSGQIPNYGYTF
D: TRBD1; size: -; length: 16; V: TRBV5-1; J: TRBJ2-4; DNA: TGCGCCAGCAGCCTAGACCCCGGGACAGGGGGAAACATTCAGTACTTC; CDR3: CASSLDPGTGGNIQYF
D: -; size: -; length: 16; V: TRBV4-3; J: TRBJ1-1; DNA: TGCGCCAGCAGCCAAGATCTGGGGGCCCCGAACACTGAAGCTTTCTTT; CDR3: CASSQDLGAPNTEAFF
D: -; size: -; length: 15; V: TRBV7-2; J: TRBJ1-2; DNA: TGTGCCAGCAGCCTTACCCTACCGGGTGGAGGTGGCTACACCTTC; CDR3: CASSLTLPGGGGYTF
D: TRBD1; size: many; length: 14; V: TRBV5-1; J: TRBJ1-6; DNA: TGCGCCAGCAGCTCAGGGACAGTTAATTCACCCCTCCACTTT; CDR3: CASSSGTVNSPLHF
D: -; size: -; length: 15; V: TRBV6-4; J: TRBJ2-3; DNA: TGTGCCAGCAGTCCTAGGACGGGGTTCGCAGATACGCAGTATTTT; CDR3: CASSPRTGFADTQYF
D: -; size: -; length: 15; V: TRBV15; J: TRBJ1-5; DNA: TGTGCCACCAGCATGGGGACACTGGGCAATCAGCCCCAGCATTTT; CDR3: CATSMGTLGNQPQHF
D: -; size: -; length: 14; V: TRBV2; J: TRBJ2-1; DNA: TGTGCCAGCAGTGAGGGGCACCGAGGCGATGAGCAGTTCTTC; CDR3: CASSEGHRGDEQFF
D: -; size: once; length: 15; V: TRBV9; J: TRBJ1-1; DNA: TGTGCCAGCAGCGTAGGGGACAAGGTATACACTGAAGCTTTCTTT; CDR3: CASSVGDKVYTEAFF
D: TRBD2; size: -; length: 13; V: TRBV19; J: TRBJ2-1; DNA: TGTGCCAGTAGGGGACTAGCGATCGATGAGCAGTTCTTC; CDR3: CASRGLAIDEQFF
D: TRBD1; size: -; length: 19; V: TRBV2; J: TRBJ1-1; DNA: TGTGCCAGCACCCCCTTTAGTCCCGGGACAGGGGCCACTATAGGAGGAGCTTTCTTT; CDR3: CASTPFSPGTGATIGGAFF
D: -; size: -; length: 14; V: TRBV11-3; J: TRBJ2-5; DNA: TGTGCCAGCAGCTTAGAGCGTGGTCGGGAGACCCAGTACTTC; CDR3: CASSLERGRETQYF
D: -; size: -; length: 14; V: TRBV29-1; J: TRBJ2-3; DNA: TGCAGCGCCGCGGCTATATCCGGCACAGATACGCAGTATTTT; CDR3: CSAAAISGTDTQYF
D: TRBD1; size: -; length: 15; V: TRBV10-3; J: TRBJ1-2; DNA: TGTGCCATCAGTGAAATGGACAGGGCTCTTGATGGCTACACCTTC; CDR3: CAISEMDRALDGYTF
D: TRBD1; size: -; length: 14; V: TRBV25-1; J: TRBJ1-1; DNA: TGTGCCAGCAGCCCCCCGGGACAGGGGGCGCCGGCTTTCTTT; CDR3: CASSPPGQGAPAFF
D: -; size: -; length: 15; V: TRBV19; J: TRBJ2-3; DNA: TGTGCCAGTAGTATTGGCAGGGCGGGAAGGGATACGCAGTATTTT; CDR3: CASSIGRAGRDTQYF
D: TRBD2; size: once; length: 16; V: TRBV7-8; J: TRBJ2-3; DNA: TGTGCCAGCAGCTTAGAAGGACTAGCGTCGACAGATACGCAGTATTTT; CDR3: CASSLEGLASTDTQYF
D: -; size: once; length: 14; V: TRBV19; J: TRBJ2-6; DNA: TGTGCCAGTAGTGGCATCTCTGGGGCCAACGTCCTGACTTTC; CDR3: CASSGISGANVLTF
D: -; size: once; length: 14; V: TRBV19; J: TRBJ1-5; DNA: TGTGCCAGTAGTATTGCTCGCCTAAATCAGCCCCAGCATTTT; CDR3: CASSIARLNQPQHF
D: -; size: few; length: 11; V: TRBV19; J: TRBJ1-6; DNA: TGTGCCATCCCGCCAGGGGCTCCCCTCCACTTT; CDR3: CAIPPGAPLHF
D: -; size: -; length: 14; V: TRBV5-1; J: TRBJ1-6; DNA: TGCGCCAGCAGCCTGGAGCATCATAATTCACCCCTCCACTTT; CDR3: CASSLEHHNSPLHF
D: TRBD1; size: -; length: 15; V: TRBV27; J: TRBJ2-7; DNA: TGTGCCAGCAGTTTACAGGCAGGGGGCTCCTACGAGCAGTACTTC; CDR3: CASSLQAGGSYEQYF
D: TRBD2; size: once; length: 18; V: TRBV6-4; J: TRBJ2-2; DNA: TGTGCCAGCAGTGAGACCTACAGCGGGGGAGTTAACACCGGGGAGCTGTTTTTT; CDR3: CASSETYSGGVNTGELFF
D: TRBD2; size: -; length: 13; V: TRBV5-4; J: TRBJ2-1; DNA: TGTGCCAGCAGGGATGGACTAGCGGGATGGCAGTTCTTC; CDR3: CASRDGLAGWQFF
D: -; size: -; length: 17; V: TRBV21-1; J: TRBJ1-5; DNA: TGTGCCAGCAGCAAAGGGACAGGGTGTAGGAGCAATCAGCCCCAGCATTTT; CDR3: CASSKGTGCRSNQPQHF
D: TRBD1; size: -; length: 13; V: TRBV5-4; J: TRBJ1-5; DNA: TGTGCCAGCAGCTTCCAGGGGGGTCAGCCCCAGCATTTT; CDR3: CASSFQGGQPQHF
D: TRBD1; size: -; length: 16; V: TRBV15; J: TRBJ2-3; DNA: TGTGCCACCAGCAGAGGACAGGGGGCCACCTCCCTTACGCAGTATTTT; CDR3: CATSRGQGATSLTQYF
D: -; size: -; length: 14; V: TRBV6-5; J: TRBJ1-3; DNA: TGTGCCAGCAGTAACCAGGGATCTGGAAACACCATATATTTT; CDR3: CASSNQGSGNTIYF
D: -; size: -; length: 17; V: TRBV5-6; J: TRBJ2-3; DNA: TGTGCCAGCAGCTCCCCCTTATTTGACTCATTCACAGATACGCAGTATTTT; CDR3: CASSSPLFDSFTDTQYF
D: TRBD1; size: few; length: 15; V: TRBV5-1; J: TRBJ2-1; DNA: TGCGCCAGCAGGACGGACAGGCGGTCCTACAATGAGCAGTTCTTC; CDR3: CASRTDRRSYNEQFF
D: TRBD2; size: -; length: 17; V: TRBV4-1; J: TRBJ2-1; DNA: TGCGCCAGCAGCCAAGGACTAGCTCCCCTGGACCACAATGAGCAGTTCTTC; CDR3: CASSQGLAPLDHNEQFF
D: -; size: -; length: 15; V: TRBV7-2; J: TRBJ1-1; DNA: TGTGCCAGCAGCTTAAGAGACGGAGCGAACACTGAAGCTTTCTTT; CDR3: CASSLRDGANTEAFF
D: -; size: -; length: 14; V: TRBV28; J: TRBJ2-1; DNA: TGTGCCAGCTTCAGACAGGCGGGCTCAAATGAGCAGTTCTTC; CDR3: CASFRQAGSNEQFF
D: -; size: -; length: 15; V: TRBV9; J: TRBJ2-7; DNA: TGTGCCAGCAGCGTAGTTGCGGGGGCCCCTTACGAGCAGTACTTC; CDR3: CASSVVAGAPYEQYF